What follows are 13 T cell receptor beta chains derived from one specimen sequenced in a study of cytomegalovirus exposure and HLA in healthy donors. The PCR used 60 Vbeta and 13 Jbeta primers. The method was immunoSEQ multiplex PCR; TCRdb's version includes in-frame clones alone and lacks a portion of them. The sample has under 200,000 clones, about four fifths seen once. The sequenced material came from PBMCs. The receptors derive from a man under 40 in good health and CMV-seronegative.

The rearrangement links TRBV5-4 to TRBJ1-1; D remains unclear. The CDR3 runs to 14 residues. Trimming stripped 6 bases from V and 4 bases from J, with 16 bases between. Germline V CDR1 and CDR2: SGHNT, YYREEE (reference sequence). DNA for the CDR3: TGTGCCAGCACCGGAGGTGGGTTTGGCACTGAAGCTTTCTTT. This translates into CASTGGGFGTEAFF.

This rearrangement joins TRBV7-9 to TRBJ2-4; possibly TRBD1 for D (6 bases). V dropped 5 bases and J dropped 0 bases, with 14 bases sitting between them. The CDR3 extends over 16 amino acids. Germline lookup yields CDR1 SEHNR and CDR2 FQNEAQ (reference sequence). As DNA, the CDR3 is TGTGCCAGCAGCCCCCGGACAGAACTAGCCAAAAACATTCAGTACTTC. This gives the protein CASSPRTELAKNIQYF. The whole variable domain, remainder taken from reference TRBV7-9 and TRBJ2-4, is DTGVSQNPRHKITKRGQNVTFRCDPISEHNRLYWYRQTLGQGPEFLTYFQNEAQLEKSRLLSDRFSAERPKGSFSTLEIQRTEQGDSAMYLCASSPRTELAKNIQYFGAGTRLSVL.

The chain recombines TRBV6-5 with TRBJ2-2; D is uncertain. The V gene lost 6 bases and the J gene lost 4 bases, with 9 bases spanning the gap. Germline V gives CDR1 MNHEY, CDR2 SVGAGI. CDR3 length: 13 amino acids. The DNA of the CDR3 is TGTGCCAGCAGATTCCTTTCCACCGGGGAGCTGTTTTTT. Translation gives CASRFLSTGELFF.

This rearrangement joins TRBV5-4 to TRBJ1-1; 8 bases match TRBD1. CDR1 SGHNT and CDR2 YYREEE come from the germline V gene (reference sequence). CDR3 length: 15 residues. V gave up 6 bases and J gave up 1 base; unmatched junction bases: 8. DNA of the CDR3: TGTGCCAGCACCTCGGGCGACAGGGGGAACACTGAAGCTTTCTTT. It specifies CASTSGDRGNTEAFF.

This clone came up a few times. The V and J genes are TRBV9 and TRBJ2-3, with TRBD2 matching over 10 bases. There are 17 residues in the CDR3. Germline CDR1 SGDLS, CDR2 YYNGEE. The J segment lost 2 bases and the V segment lost 4 bases, leaving 10 bases of the junction unmatched. The CDR3 DNA reads as TGTGCCAGCAGCACCCGGACTAGCGGAACACCCACAGATACGCAGTATTTT. Its protein product is CASSTRTSGTPTDTQYF. Combining the CDR3 with reference TRBV9 and TRBJ2-3 gives the whole variable domain DSGVTQTPKHLITATGQRVTLRCSPRSGDLSVYWYQQSLDQGLQFLIQYYNGEERAKGNILERFSAQQFPDLHSELNLSSLELGDSALYFCASSTRTSGTPTDTQYFGPGTRLTVL.

The rearrangement uses TRBV6-1 and TRBJ2-7, with TRBD2 matching over 8 bases. The CDR3 totals 15 residues. The germline gives CDR1 MNHNS, CDR2 SASEGT. J lost 1 base, V lost 1 base, and 3 bases had no gene match. The CDR3 protein is CASSEGSGGSYEQYF. CDR3 DNA: TGTGCCAGCAGTGAAGGGTCGGGAGGGTCCTACGAGCAGTACTTC.

A remark on this clone: Within the sample, other DNA sequences also encode this same CDR3. The V and J genes are TRBV9 and TRBJ1-6; 7 bases fit TRBD1. J was trimmed by 5 bases and V by 2 bases; bases with no gene match: 1. The CDR3 consists of 14 residues. Germline CDR1 is SGDLS and CDR2 is YYNGEE. CDR3 sequence: CASSVGTDNSPLHF. For the CDR3, the DNA is TGTGCCAGCAGCGTCGGGACAGATAATTCACCCCTCCACTTT.

To note about this clone: The sample contains more than one DNA sequence encoding this CDR3. V and J are TRBV5-1 and TRBJ2-1; D is uncertain. The length of the CDR3 is 12 residues. Germline assignment: CDR1 SGHRS and CDR2 YFSETQ. Trimming cost V 7 bases and J 7 bases, with 12 bases left between them. The CDR3 protein is CASRLGGNEQFF. In DNA, the CDR3 is TGCGCCAGCCGCCTGGGCGGAAATGAGCAGTTCTTC.

In nucleotides, the CDR3 is TGTGCTTCGGGCAGGACAGGGTACAATGAGCAGTTCTTC. It encodes CASGRTGYNEQFF. This chain connects TRBV30 to TRBJ2-1; TRBD1 aligns across 8 bases. The CDR3 length is 13 residues. Germline values: CDR1 GTSNPN, CDR2 SVGIG (reference sequence).

The chain has TRBV19 and TRBJ2-1; D might be TRBD2 (5 bases). Germline values: CDR1 LNHDA, CDR2 SQIVND (reference sequence). CDR3 length equals 13 residues. With 0 bases removed from V and 12 bases from J, the gap between germline ends came to 12 bases. CDR3 sequence reads: CASSIDPGWGQFF. CDR3 coding DNA: TGTGCCAGTAGTATAGATCCGGGGTGGGGGCAGTTCTTC.

The chain couples TRBV4-1 to TRBJ1-1, with D perhaps TRBD1 (5 bases). The CDR3 sequence is 15 residues long. Germline V gene sequence: CDR1 MGHRA, CDR2 YSYEKL. The ends were cut back, 4 bases at V and 3 bases at J, with 15 bases in the middle. The DNA of the CDR3 is TGCGCCAGCAGCCTTTCACAGGAACCCCACACTGAAGCTTTCTTT. This translates into CASSLSQEPHTEAFF.

For the CDR3, the DNA is TGTGCCAGTAGTAGCCAGATGAATCAGCCCCAGCATTTT. It is translated as CASSSQMNQPQHF. This chain joins TRBV19 and TRBJ1-5; D is undetermined. V gave up 4 bases and J gave up 4 bases, with 8 bases separating them. Looked up from germline, CDR1 is LNHDA and CDR2 is SQIVND (reference sequence). CDR3 size: 13 residues.

V usage is TRBV4-1 and J usage is TRBJ2-3, with a possible D match to TRBD2 (5 bases). Germline assignment: CDR1 MGHRA and CDR2 YSYEKL. There are 12 residues in the CDR3. The V and J ends lost 3 bases and 8 bases respectively, with 9 bases between them. CDR3 region: CASSHPLATQYF. In DNA form, the CDR3 reads TGCGCCAGCAGCCACCCTCTAGCTACGCAGTATTTT.